This T cell receptor (beta chain) was obtained from a study of cytomegalovirus exposure and HLA in healthy donors. The study's findings and limits: Later work found that TCR association rates differed between HLA loci; DRB1 had the most and HLA-C the fewest. Most TCR beta V segments were productive about 90% or about 30% of the time in an earlier analysis. Generally TCR sequences proved uncommon, though certain public TCRs appeared in numerous donors.

Per the germline V gene, CDR1 is MNHEY and CDR2 is SMNVEV (reference sequence). Trimming stripped 2 bases from V and 0 bases from J, with 14 bases between. This CDR3 is 16 amino acids long. Details on this clone: No antigen is known for it.

It was with 60 Vbeta and 13 Jbeta primers that the PCR ran. Method: immunoSEQ multiplex PCR; TCRdb's copy keeps in-frame clones and lacks some. Among roughly 80,000 clones listed, over 70% were seen once. The sequencing input was PBMCs. The V gene is TRBV27, the J gene TRBJ2-7; D is undetermined. The TCR sequence derives from a male donor in good health and CMV-seronegative. The CDR3 nucleotides are TGTGCCAGCAGTTTACTCTCCCGGTCTAGCTCCTACGAGCAGTACTTC. Translated, it gives CASSLLSRSSSYEQYF.